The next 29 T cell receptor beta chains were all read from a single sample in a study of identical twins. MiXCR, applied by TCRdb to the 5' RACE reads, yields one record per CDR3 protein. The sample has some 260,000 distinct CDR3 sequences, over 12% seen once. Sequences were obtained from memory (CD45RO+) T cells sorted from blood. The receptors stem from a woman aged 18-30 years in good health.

This chain's CDR3 is CASSLYRGPEQFF. In DNA, the CDR3 is TGTGCCAGCAGCTTATACAGGGGGCCTGAGCAGTTCTTC. The chain joins TRBV7-2 to TRBJ2-1; TRBD1 aligns across 9 bases. Germline trimming cut 2 bases from V and 9 bases from J; bases unmatched to any gene: 2. The length of the CDR3 is 13 residues. CDR1 and CDR2 (germline): SGHTA, FQGNSA.

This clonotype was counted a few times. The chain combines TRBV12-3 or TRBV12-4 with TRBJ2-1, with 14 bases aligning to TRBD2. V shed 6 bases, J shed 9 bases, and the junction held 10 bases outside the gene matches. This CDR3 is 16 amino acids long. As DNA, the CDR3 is TGTGCCAGCAGCCCGGGACTAGCGGGAGAGTACGGTGAGCAGTTCTTC. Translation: CASSPGLAGEYGEQFF.

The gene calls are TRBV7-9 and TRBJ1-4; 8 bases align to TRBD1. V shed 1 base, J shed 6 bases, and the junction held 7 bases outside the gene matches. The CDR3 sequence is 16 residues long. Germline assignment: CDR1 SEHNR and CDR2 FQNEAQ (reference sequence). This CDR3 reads CASSLGRQGAHEKLFF. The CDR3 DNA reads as TGTGCCAGCAGCTTAGGTCGTCAGGGGGCGCATGAAAAACTGTTTTTT.

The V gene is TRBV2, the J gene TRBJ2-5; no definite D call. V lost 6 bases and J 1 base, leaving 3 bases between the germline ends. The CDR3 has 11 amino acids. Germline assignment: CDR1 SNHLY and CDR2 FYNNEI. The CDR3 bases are TGTGCCAGCAGGGCCCAAGAGACCCAGTACTTC. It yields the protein CASRAQETQYF.

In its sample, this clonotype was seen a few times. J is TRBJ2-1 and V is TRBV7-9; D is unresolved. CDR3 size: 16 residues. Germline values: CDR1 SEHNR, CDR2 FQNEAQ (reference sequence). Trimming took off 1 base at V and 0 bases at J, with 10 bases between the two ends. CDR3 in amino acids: CASSLEGLSSYNEQFF. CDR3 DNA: TGTGCCAGCAGCTTAGAAGGCCTGAGCTCCTACAATGAGCAGTTCTTC.

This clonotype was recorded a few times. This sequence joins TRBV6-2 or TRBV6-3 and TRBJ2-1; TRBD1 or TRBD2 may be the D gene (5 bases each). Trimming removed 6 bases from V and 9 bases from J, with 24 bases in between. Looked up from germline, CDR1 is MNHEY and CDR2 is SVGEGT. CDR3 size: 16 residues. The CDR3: CASSPLPGPLGAEQFF. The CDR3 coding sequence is TGTGCCAGCAGCCCCCTACCGGGACCCCTCGGGGCTGAGCAGTTCTTC.

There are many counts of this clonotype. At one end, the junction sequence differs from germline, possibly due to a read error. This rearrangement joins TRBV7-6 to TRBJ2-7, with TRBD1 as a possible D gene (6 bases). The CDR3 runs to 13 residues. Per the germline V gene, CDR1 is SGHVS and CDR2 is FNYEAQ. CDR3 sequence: CASSSEVDSYLAF. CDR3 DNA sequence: TGTGCCAGCAGCTCCGAGGTGGACAGTTATTTGGCCTTC.

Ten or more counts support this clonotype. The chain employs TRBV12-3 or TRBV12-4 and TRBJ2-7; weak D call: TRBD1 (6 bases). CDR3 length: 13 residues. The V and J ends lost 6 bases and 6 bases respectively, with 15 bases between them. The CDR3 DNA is TGTGCCAGCAGCCCCCGAGGGGGTCTCGAGCAGTACTTC. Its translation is CASSPRGGLEQYF.

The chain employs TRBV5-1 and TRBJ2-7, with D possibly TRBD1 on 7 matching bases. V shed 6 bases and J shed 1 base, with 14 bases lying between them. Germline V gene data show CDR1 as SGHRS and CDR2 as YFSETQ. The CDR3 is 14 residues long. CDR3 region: CASTGGDSSYEQYF. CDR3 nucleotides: TGCGCCAGCACCGGAGGGGACAGTTCCTACGAGCAGTACTTC.

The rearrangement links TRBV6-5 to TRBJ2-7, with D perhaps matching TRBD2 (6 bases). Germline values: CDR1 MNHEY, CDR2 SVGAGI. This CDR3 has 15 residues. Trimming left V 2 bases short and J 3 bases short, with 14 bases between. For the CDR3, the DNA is TGTGCCAGCAGTTACGATCTAGCGAGGAGCTACGAGCAGTACTTC. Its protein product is CASSYDLARSYEQYF.

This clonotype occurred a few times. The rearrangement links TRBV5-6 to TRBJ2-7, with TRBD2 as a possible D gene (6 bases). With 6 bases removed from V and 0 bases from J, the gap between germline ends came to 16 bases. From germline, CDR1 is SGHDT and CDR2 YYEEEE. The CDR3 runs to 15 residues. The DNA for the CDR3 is TGTGCCAGCACCCTCTTAGGCGGGACCTCCTACGAGCAGTACTTC. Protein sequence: CASTLLGGTSYEQYF.

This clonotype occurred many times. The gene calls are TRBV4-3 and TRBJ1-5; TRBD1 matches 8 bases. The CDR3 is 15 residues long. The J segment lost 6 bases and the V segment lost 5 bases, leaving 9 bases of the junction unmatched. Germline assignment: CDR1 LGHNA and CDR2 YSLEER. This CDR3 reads CASSAWTGLGQPQHF. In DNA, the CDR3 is TGCGCCAGCAGCGCATGGACAGGGTTGGGTCAGCCCCAGCATTTT.

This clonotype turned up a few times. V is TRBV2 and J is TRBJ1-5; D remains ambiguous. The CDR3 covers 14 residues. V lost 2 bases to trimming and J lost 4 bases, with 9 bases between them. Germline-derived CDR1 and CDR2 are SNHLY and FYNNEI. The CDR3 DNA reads TGTGCCAGCAGTGAATCCGTATGGAATCAGCCCCAGCATTTT. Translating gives CASSESVWNQPQHF.

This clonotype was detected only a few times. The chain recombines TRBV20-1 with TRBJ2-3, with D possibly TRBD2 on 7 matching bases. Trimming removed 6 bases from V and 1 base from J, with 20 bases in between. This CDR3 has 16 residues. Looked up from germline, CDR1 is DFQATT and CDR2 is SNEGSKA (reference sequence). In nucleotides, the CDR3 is TGCAGTGCCGTTCCGCCCGGGGGGCCGGGCACAGATACGCAGTATTTT. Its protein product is CSAVPPGGPGTDTQYF.

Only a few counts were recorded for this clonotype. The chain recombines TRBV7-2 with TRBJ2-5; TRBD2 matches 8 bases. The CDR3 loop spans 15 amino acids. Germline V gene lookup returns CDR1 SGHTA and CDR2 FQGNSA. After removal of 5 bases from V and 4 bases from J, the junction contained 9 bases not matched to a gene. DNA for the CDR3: TGTGCCAGCAGCAACCGAGCGGGAGCGGGAGAGACCCAGTACTTC. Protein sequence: CASSNRAGAGETQYF.

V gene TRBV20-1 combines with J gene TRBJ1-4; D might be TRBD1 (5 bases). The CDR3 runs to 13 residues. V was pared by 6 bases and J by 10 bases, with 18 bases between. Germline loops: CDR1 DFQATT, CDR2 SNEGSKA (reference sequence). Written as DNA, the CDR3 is TGCAGTGCCAGGGCGGAGGATTCGGGAAAACTGTTTTTT. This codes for CSARAEDSGKLFF.

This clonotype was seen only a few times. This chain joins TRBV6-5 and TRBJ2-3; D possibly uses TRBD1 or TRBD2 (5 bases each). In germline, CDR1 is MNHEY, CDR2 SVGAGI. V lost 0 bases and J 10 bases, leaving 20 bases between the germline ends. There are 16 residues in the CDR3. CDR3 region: CASSYSRDHRASSQYF. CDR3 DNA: TGTGCCAGCAGTTACTCCCGGGACCACCGGGCTAGTTCGCAGTATTTT.

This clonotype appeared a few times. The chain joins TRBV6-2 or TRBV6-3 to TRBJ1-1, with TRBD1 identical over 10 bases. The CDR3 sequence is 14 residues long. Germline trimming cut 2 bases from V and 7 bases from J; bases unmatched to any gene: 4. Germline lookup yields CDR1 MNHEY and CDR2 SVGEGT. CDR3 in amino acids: CASSYIRTGGEAFF. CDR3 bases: TGTGCCAGCAGTTACATTCGGACAGGGGGTGAAGCTTTCTTT.

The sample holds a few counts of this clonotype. CDR3 protein: CASSLYPDFGYEQYF. The CDR3 DNA reads as TGTGCCAGCAGCTTGTACCCTGACTTCGGCTACGAGCAGTACTTC. The rearrangement joins TRBV5-5 to TRBJ2-7; D not resolved. CDR3 length: 15 residues. V was cut by 1 base and J by 3 bases, with 14 bases left in between. Germline V gives CDR1 SGHKS, CDR2 YYEKEE (reference sequence).

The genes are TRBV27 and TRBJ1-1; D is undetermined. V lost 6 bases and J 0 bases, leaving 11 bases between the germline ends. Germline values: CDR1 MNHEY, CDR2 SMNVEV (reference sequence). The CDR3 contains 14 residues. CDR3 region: CASRKGTMNTEAFF. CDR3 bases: TGTGCCAGCAGAAAGGGAACGATGAACACTGAAGCTTTCTTT.

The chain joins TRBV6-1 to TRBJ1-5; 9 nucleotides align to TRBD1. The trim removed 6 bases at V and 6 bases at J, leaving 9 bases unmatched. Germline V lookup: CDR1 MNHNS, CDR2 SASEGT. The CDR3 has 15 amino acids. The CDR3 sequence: CASSAVGTGSQPQHF. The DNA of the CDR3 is TGTGCCAGCAGCGCAGTAGGGACAGGGAGTCAGCCCCAGCATTTT.

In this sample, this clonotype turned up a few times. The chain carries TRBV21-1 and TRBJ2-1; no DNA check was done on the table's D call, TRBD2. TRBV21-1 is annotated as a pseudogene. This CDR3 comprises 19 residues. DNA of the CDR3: TGTGCCAGCAGCAAAGGGGGGACTAGCGGGAGCAGCTCCTACAATGAGCAGTTCTTC. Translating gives CASSKGGTSGSSSYNEQFF.

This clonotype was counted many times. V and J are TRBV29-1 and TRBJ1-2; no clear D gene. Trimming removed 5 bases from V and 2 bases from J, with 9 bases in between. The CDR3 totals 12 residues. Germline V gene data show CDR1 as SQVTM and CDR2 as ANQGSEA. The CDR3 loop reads CSVFNNNYGYTF. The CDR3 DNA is TGCAGCGTTTTTAACAACAACTATGGCTACACCTTC. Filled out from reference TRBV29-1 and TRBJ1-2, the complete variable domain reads SAVISQKPSRDICQRGTSLTIQCQVDSQVTMMFWYRQQPGQSLTLIATANQGSEATYESGFVIDKFPISRPNLTFSTLTVSNMSPEDSSIYLCSVFNNNYGYTFGSGTRLTVV.

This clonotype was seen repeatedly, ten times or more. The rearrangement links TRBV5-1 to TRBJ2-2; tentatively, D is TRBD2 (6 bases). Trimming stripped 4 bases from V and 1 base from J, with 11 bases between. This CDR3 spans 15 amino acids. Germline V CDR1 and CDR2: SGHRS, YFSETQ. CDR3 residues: CASSRGLQNTGELFF. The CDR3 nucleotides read TGCGCCAGCAGCCGGGGACTGCAGAACACCGGGGAGCTGTTTTTT.

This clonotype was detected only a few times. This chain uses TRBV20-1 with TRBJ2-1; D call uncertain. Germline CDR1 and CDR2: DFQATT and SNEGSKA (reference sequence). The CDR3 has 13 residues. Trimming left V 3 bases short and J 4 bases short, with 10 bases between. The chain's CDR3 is CSASLIQYNEQFF. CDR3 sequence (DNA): TGCAGTGCTAGTCTCATCCAGTACAATGAGCAGTTCTTC.

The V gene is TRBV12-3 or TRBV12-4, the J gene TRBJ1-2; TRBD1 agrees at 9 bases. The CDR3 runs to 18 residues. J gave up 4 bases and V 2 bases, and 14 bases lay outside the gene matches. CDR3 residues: CASSLMVTGQGRSYGYTF. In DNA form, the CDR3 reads TGTGCCAGCAGTTTAATGGTGACTGGACAGGGGAGATCCTATGGCTACACCTTC.

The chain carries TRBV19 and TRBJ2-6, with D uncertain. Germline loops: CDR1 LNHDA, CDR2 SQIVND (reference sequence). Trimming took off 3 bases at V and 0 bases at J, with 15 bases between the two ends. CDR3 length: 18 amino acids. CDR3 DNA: TGTGCCAGTAGTATGTTCCCCGTACTGCGCTCTGGGGCCAACGTCCTGACTTTC. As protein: CASSMFPVLRSGANVLTF.

The CDR3 loop is CSARSGANNNEQFF. The CDR3 nucleotides read TGCAGTGCTAGGTCAGGGGCGAACAACAATGAGCAGTTCTTC. The V call is TRBV20-1, the J call TRBJ2-1; D possibly corresponds to TRBD1 (6 bases). Germline-derived CDR1 and CDR2 are DFQATT and SNEGSKA (reference sequence). The CDR3 extends over 14 amino acids. V was trimmed by 3 bases and J by 5 bases, leaving 14 bases between them.

The CDR3 here is CASSLKAGGNEQFF. The CDR3 DNA reads TGTGCCAGCAGCTTAAAAGCGGGGGGAAATGAGCAGTTCTTC. V and J are TRBV7-2 and TRBJ2-1, with 9 bases that match TRBD2. The CDR3 runs 14 residues. Germline CDR1 reads SGHTA; CDR2 reads FQGNSA. V was pared by 2 bases and J by 7 bases, with 3 bases of the junction left unmatched.